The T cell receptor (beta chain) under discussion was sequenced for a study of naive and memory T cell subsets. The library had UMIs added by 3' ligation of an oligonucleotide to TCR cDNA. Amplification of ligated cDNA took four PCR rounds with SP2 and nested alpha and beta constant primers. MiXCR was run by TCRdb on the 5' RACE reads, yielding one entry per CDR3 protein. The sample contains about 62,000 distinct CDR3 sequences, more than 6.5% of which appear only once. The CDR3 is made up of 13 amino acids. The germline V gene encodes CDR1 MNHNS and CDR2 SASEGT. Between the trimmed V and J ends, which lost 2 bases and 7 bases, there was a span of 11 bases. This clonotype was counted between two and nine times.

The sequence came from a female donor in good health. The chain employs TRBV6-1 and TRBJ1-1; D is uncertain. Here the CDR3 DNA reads TGTGCCAGCAGTGAAAGGTGGAGTGGTGAAGCTTTCTTT. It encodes CASSERWSGEAFF.